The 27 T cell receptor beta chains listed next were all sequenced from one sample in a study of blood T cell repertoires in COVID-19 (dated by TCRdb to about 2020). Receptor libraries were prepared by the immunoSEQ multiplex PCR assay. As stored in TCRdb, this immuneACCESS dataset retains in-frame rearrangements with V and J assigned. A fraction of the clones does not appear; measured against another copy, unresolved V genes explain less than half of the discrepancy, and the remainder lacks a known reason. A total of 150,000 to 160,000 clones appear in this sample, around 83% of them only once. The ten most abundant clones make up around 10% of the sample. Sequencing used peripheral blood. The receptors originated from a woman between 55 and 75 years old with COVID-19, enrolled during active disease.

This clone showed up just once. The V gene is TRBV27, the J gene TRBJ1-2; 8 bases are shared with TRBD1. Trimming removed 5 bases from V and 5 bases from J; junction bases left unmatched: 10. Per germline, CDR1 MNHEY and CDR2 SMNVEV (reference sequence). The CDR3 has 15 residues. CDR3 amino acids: CASSPYGQGIYGYTF. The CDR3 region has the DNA TGTGCCAGCAGTCCCTACGGACAGGGAATATATGGCTACACCTTC.

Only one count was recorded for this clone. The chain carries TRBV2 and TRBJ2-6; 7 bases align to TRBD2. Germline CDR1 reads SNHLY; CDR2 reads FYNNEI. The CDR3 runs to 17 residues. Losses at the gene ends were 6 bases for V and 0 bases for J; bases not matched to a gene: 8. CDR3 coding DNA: TGTGCCAGCAGGCATGAGAGCGGGATCTCTGGGGCCAACGTCCTGACTTTC. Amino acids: CASRHESGISGANVLTF.

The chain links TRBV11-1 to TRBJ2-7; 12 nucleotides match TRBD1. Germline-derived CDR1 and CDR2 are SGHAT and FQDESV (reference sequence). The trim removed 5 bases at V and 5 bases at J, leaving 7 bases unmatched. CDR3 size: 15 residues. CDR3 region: CASSPGQGAMDEQYV. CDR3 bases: TGTGCCAGCAGCCCGGGACAGGGGGCAATGGACGAGCAGTACGTC.

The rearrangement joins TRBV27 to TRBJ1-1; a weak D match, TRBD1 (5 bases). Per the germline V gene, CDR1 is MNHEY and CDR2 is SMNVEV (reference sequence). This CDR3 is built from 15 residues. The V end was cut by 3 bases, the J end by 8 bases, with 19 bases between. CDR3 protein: CASSFGALTSGEAFF. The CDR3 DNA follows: TGTGCCAGCAGTTTTGGGGCCCTCACGAGTGGGGAAGCTTTCTTT.

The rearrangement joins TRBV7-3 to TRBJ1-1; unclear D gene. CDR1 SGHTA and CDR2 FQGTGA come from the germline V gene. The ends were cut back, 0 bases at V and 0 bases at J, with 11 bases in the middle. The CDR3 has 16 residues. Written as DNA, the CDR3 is TGTGCCAGCAGCTTAACTGCCAGAGGGATGAACACTGAAGCTTTCTTT. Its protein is CASSLTARGMNTEAFF. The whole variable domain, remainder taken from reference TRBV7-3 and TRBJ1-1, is GAGVSQTPSNKVTEKGKYVELRCDPISGHTALYWYRQSLGQGPEFLIYFQGTGAADDSGLPNDRFFAVRPEGSVSTLKIQRTERGDSAVYLCASSLTARGMNTEAFFGQGTRLTVV.

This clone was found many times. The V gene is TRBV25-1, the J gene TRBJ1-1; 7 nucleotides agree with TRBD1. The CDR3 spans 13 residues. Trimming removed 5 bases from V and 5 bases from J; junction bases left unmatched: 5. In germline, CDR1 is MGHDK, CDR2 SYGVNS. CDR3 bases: TGTGCCAGCAGTAACCCAGGGGGAACTGAAGCTTTCTTT. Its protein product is CASSNPGGTEAFF.

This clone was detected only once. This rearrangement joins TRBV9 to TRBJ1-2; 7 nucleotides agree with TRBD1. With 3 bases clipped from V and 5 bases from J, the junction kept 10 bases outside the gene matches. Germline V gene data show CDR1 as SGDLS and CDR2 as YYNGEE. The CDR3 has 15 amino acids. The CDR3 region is CASSASTGKGYGYTF. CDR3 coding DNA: TGTGCCAGCAGCGCCTCGACAGGGAAGGGGTATGGCTACACCTTC.

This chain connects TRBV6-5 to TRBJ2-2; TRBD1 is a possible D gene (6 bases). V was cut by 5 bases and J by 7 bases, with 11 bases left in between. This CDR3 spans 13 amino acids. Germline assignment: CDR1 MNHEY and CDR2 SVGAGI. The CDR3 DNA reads TGTGCCAGCAGTCCATCCAGGGGCGGGGAGCTGTTTTTT. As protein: CASSPSRGGELFF.

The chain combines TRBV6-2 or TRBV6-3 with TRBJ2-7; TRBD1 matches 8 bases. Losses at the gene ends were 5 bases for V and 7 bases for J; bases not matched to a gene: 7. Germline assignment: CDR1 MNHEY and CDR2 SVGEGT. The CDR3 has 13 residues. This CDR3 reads CASSRTGPWEQYF. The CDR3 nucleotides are TGTGCCAGCAGTCGGACAGGGCCATGGGAGCAGTACTTC.

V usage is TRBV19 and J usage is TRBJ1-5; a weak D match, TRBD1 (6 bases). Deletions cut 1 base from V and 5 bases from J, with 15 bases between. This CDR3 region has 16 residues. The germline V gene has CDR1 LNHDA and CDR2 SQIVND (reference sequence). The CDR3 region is CASSIGQAARDQPQHF. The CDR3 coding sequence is TGTGCCAGTAGTATAGGACAGGCCGCTCGGGATCAGCCCCAGCATTTT.

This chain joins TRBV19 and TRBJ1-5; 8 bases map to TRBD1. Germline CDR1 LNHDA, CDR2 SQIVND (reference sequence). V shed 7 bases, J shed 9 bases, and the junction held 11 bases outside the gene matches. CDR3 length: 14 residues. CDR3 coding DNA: TGTGCCAGTACCGACAGGGGTCGTATATTGCCCCAGCATTTT. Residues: CASTDRGRILPQHF.

DNA of the CDR3: TGTGCCAGCAGTACTCAGGGGTATAATTCACCCCTCCACTTT. Its translation is CASSTQGYNSPLHF. The rearrangement joins TRBV7-2 to TRBJ1-6; D perhaps matches TRBD1 (6 bases). Germline V lookup: CDR1 SGHTA, CDR2 FQGNSA. V lost 6 bases to trimming and J lost 4 bases, with 10 bases between them. This CDR3 is 14 amino acids long.

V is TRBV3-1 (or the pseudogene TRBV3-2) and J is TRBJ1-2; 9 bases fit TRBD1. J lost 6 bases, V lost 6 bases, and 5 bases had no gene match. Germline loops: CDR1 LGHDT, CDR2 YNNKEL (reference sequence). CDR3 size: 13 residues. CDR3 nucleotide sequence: TGTGCCAGCAGTCGGGGACAGGGCAATGGCTACACCTTC. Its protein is CASSRGQGNGYTF.

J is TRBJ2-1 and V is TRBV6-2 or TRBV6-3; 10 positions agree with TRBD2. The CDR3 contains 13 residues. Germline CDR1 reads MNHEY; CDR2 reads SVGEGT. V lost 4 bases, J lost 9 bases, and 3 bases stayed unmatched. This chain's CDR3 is CASSSSSGSEQFF. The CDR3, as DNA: TGTGCCAGCAGTTCCTCTAGCGGGAGTGAGCAGTTCTTC.

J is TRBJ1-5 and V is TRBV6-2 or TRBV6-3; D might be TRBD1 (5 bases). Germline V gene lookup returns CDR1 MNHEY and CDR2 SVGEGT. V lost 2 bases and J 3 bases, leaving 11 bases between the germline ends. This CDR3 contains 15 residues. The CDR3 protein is CASSYIDSPNQPQHF. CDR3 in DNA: TGTGCCAGCAGTTACATCGACAGCCCCAATCAGCCCCAGCATTTT.

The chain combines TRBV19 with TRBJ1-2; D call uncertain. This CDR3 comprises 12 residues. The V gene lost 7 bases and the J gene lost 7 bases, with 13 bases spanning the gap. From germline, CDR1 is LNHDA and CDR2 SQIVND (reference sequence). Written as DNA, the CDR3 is TGTGCCAGTACCCCTGAGGGAATTGGCTACACCTTC. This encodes CASTPEGIGYTF.

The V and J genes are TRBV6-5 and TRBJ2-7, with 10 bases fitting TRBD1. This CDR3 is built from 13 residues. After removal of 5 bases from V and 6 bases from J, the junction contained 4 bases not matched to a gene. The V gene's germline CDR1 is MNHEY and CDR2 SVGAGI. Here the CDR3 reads CASSTGTGVEQYV. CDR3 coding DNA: TGTGCCAGCAGTACCGGGACAGGGGTCGAGCAGTACGTC.

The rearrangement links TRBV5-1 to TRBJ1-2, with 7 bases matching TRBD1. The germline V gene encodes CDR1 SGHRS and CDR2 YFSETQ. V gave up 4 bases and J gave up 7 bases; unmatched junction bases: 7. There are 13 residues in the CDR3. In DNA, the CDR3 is TGCGCCAGCAGCCGAGCAGGGGGTAGTGGCTACACCTTC. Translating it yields CASSRAGGSGYTF. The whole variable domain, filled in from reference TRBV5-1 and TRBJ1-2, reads KAGVTQTPRYLIKTRGQQVTLSCSPISGHRSVSWYQQTPGQGLQFLFEYFSETQRNKGNFPGRFSGRQFSNSRSEMNVSTLELGDSALYLCASSRAGGSGYTFGSGTRLTVV.

The CDR3 is CASSQENRASGRRNNEQFF. The CDR3 DNA follows: TGTGCCAGCAGCCAAGAAAACAGGGCTAGCGGGAGAAGAAACAATGAGCAGTTCTTC. The chain joins TRBV3-1 (or the pseudogene TRBV3-2) to TRBJ2-1; 10 bases line up with TRBD2. Trimming at V came to 0 bases and at J to 5 bases, leaving 13 bases not matched to a gene. The germline V gene encodes CDR1 LGHDT and CDR2 YNNKEL (reference sequence). The CDR3 extends over 19 amino acids.

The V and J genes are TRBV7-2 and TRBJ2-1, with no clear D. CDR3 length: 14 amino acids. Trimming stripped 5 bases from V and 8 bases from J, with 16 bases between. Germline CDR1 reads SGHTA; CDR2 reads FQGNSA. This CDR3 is CASSVDRPSDEQFF. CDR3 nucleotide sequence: TGTGCCAGCAGCGTGGATCGTCCGAGCGATGAGCAGTTCTTC.

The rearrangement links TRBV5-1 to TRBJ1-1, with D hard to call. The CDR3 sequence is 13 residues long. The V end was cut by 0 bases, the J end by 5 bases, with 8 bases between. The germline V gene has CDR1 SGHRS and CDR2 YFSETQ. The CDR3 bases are TGCGCCAGCAGCTTGGCCGTCACAACTGAAGCTTTCTTT. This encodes CASSLAVTTEAFF.

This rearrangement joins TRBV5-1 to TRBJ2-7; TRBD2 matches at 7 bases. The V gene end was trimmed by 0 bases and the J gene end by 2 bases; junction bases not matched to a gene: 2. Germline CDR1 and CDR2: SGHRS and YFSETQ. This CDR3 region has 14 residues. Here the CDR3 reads CASSLGAGAYEQYV. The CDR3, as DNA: TGCGCCAGCAGCTTGGGGGCGGGAGCCTACGAGCAGTACGTC.

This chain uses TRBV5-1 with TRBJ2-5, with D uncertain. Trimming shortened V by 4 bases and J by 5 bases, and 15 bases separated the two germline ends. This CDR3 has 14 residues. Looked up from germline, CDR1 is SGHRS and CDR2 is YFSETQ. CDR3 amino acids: CASSPYSLSETQYF. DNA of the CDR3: TGCGCCAGCAGCCCATATTCCCTATCGGAGACCCAGTACTTC.

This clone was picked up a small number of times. This CDR3 is CASSEWRGSNQPQHF. The DNA of the CDR3 is TGTGCCAGCAGTGAATGGAGGGGAAGCAATCAGCCCCAGCATTTT. The genes are TRBV6-1 and TRBJ1-5, with D possibly being TRBD1 (5 bases). The germline V gene has CDR1 MNHNS and CDR2 SASEGT. CDR3 size: 15 residues. V gave up 2 bases and J gave up 1 base, with 9 bases separating them.

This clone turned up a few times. The CDR3 is CASSGTGGRNQPQHF. Here the CDR3 DNA reads TGTGCCAGCAGTGGGACAGGGGGCCGAAATCAGCCCCAGCATTTT. This chain connects TRBV2 to TRBJ1-5, with TRBD1 matching 11 bases. CDR3 length: 15 residues. After removal of 4 bases from V and 4 bases from J, the junction contained 3 bases not matched to a gene. CDR1 and CDR2 from the germline V gene are SNHLY and FYNNEI.

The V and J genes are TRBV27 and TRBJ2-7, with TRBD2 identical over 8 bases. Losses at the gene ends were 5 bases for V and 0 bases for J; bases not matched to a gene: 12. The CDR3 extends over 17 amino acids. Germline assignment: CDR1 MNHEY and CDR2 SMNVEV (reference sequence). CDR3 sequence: CASSLTRGSGNSYEQYF. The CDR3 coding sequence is TGTGCCAGCAGTCTAACCCGAGGTAGCGGGAACTCCTACGAGCAGTACTTC.

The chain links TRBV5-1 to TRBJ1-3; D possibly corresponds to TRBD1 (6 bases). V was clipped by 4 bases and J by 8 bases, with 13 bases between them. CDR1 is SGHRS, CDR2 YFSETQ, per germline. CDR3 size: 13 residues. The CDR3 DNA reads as TGCGCCAGCAGCAGGGGGAGTGAAGACACCATATATTTT. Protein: CASSRGSEDTIYF.